This T cell receptor beta chain is from a study of cytomegalovirus exposure and HLA in healthy donors. The PCR ran on 60 Vbeta and 13 Jbeta primers. TCRdb's table, derived via immunoSEQ multiplex PCR, lists solely in-frame clones and lacks some. The sample yields roughly 80,000 clones, approximately 84% seen once. CDR1 and CDR2 (germline): MGHRA, YSYEKL. V lost 4 bases to trimming and J lost 4 bases, with 16 bases between them. The CDR3 runs 16 residues. Sequenced sample: PBMCs. This TCR was sampled from a woman aged 45-65 years in good health and CMV-seronegative. V and J are TRBV4-1 and TRBJ2-2; possible D gene TRBD2, 5 bases. The CDR3 DNA reads TGCGCCAGCAGCCGAAAACCTCCGGGAACCACCGGGGAGCTGTTTTTT. Translation gives CASSRKPPGTTGELFF.